Here is one T cell receptor (beta chain) with its context. From germline, CDR1 is LNHDA and CDR2 SQIVND (reference sequence). The CDR3 runs 14 residues. V gave up 3 bases and J gave up 4 bases; unmatched junction bases: 2. Clinical history reported by participants formed the basis on which cohorts were assigned. These data come from a study of blood T cell repertoires in COVID-19. Assay used: immunoSEQ multiplex PCR; TCRdb lists only in-frame clones, some missing. The profile covers 300,000 to 350,000 clones, with about 90% appearing a single time and approximately 4.3% taken by the ten largest. The J gene is TRBJ1-5, the V gene TRBV19, with 8 bases aligning to TRBD1. Source material: PBMCs or T cells enriched from blood (not recorded which). The source is a woman aged 18-30 years with acute COVID-19. In DNA, the CDR3 is TGTGCCAGTAGTATCGGACAGGGAAATCAGCCCCAGCATTTT. Residues: CASSIGQGNQPQHF. The entire variable domain, with the rest obtained from reference TRBV19 and TRBJ1-5, is as follows: DGGITQSPKYLFRKEGQNVTLSCEQNLNHDAMYWYRQDPGQGLRLIYYSQIVNDFQKGDIAEGYSVSREKKESFPLTVTSAQKNPTAFYLCASSIGQGNQPQHFGDGTRLSIL.